The 13 T cell receptor beta chains reported below all come from one sample, sequenced in a study of blood T cell repertoires in COVID-19 (TCRdb year 2020). The library was obtained by the immunoSEQ multiplex PCR assay. In TCRdb, the immuneACCESS table is reduced to in-frame sequences with V and J assigned. These tables do not hold every clone; where another copy was compared, an unresolved V gene accounts for under half, and the others remain unexplained. This sample gives about 150,000 clones in total; 75% to 85% of them show up just once. 7.2% of the sample is held by the ten biggest clonotypes. Specimen: peripheral blood. These receptors originate from a woman aged 45-65 years in a cohort sampled during active or convalescent COVID-19.

The J gene is TRBJ1-1, the V gene TRBV7-2, with D possibly TRBD1 on 5 matching bases. The V end was cut by 4 bases, the J end by 5 bases, with 11 bases between. The CDR3 spans 13 residues. Germline V lookup: CDR1 SGHTA, CDR2 FQGNSA. In nucleotides, the CDR3 is TGTGCCAGCAGCTCCCAGGGAGGAACTGAAGCTTTCTTT. This codes for CASSSQGGTEAFF.

The chain employs TRBV9 and TRBJ2-5; 12 nucleotides align to TRBD2. This CDR3 region has 16 residues. Germline V gene sequence: CDR1 SGDLS, CDR2 YYNGEE. The J segment lost 2 bases and the V segment lost 2 bases, leaving 4 bases of the junction unmatched. CDR3 in DNA: TGTGCCAGCAGCGTCCAGACTAGCGGGGGACAAGAGACCCAGTACTTC. Translation gives CASSVQTSGGQETQYF.

This chain links TRBV25-1 with TRBJ1-1, with unresolved D. This CDR3 comprises 11 residues. The V and J ends lost 6 bases and 5 bases respectively, with 7 bases between them. Germline V gene data show CDR1 as MGHDK and CDR2 as SYGVNS. The CDR3 coding sequence is TGTGCCAGCAGGGGCTGGACTGAAGCTTTCTTT. This sequence encodes CASRGWTEAFF.

The chain is built from TRBV19 and TRBJ2-2, with a possible D match to TRBD2 (6 bases). Trimming took 4 bases from V and 5 from J, leaving 26 bases between them. From germline, CDR1 is LNHDA and CDR2 SQIVND (reference sequence). The CDR3 covers 19 residues. CDR3 sequence: CASSTSTSMGVRQTGELFF. The CDR3 region has the DNA TGTGCCAGTAGTACCTCGACTAGTATGGGCGTTCGTCAGACCGGGGAGCTGTTTTTT.

The V and J genes are TRBV27 and TRBJ2-3, with D possibly being TRBD1 (5 bases). Germline V gene sequence: CDR1 MNHEY, CDR2 SMNVEV (reference sequence). This CDR3 comprises 13 residues. Deletions cut 4 bases from V and 1 base from J, with 6 bases between. CDR3 sequence (DNA): TGTGCCAGCAGTTCACAGGGCACAGATACGCAGTATTTT. Its protein product is CASSSQGTDTQYF.

This sequence joins TRBV4-1 and TRBJ1-3; a possible D gene is TRBD1 (5 bases). The V gene's germline CDR1 is MGHRA and CDR2 YSYEKL. The CDR3 is made up of 18 amino acids. V was shortened by 0 bases and J by 5 bases, with 20 bases between the two germline ends. The CDR3 DNA reads as TGCGCCAGCAGCCAAGAGGTGGTCCAGGACCTGGGGCGAAACACCATATATTTT. This sequence encodes CASSQEVVQDLGRNTIYF.

The chain carries TRBV10-3 and TRBJ2-7, with D maybe TRBD2 (6 bases). V was pared by 10 bases and J by 5 bases, with 15 bases between. This CDR3 comprises 12 residues. Per germline, CDR1 ENHRY and CDR2 SYGVKD. This CDR3 reads CATVGGAHEQYF. DNA of the CDR3: TGTGCCACGGTTGGCGGGGCCCACGAGCAGTACTTC.

The chain has TRBV7-2 and TRBJ1-1, with 7 positions matching TRBD1. Germline assignment: CDR1 SGHTA and CDR2 FQGNSA. V lost 5 bases and J lost 3; bases outside the gene matches: 12. CDR3 length: 16 amino acids. The CDR3 DNA follows: TGTGCCAGCAGCAAAGCGTACAGGGGTAGGTACACTGAAGCTTTCTTT. Protein sequence: CASSKAYRGRYTEAFF.

This clone was seen a few times. DNA of the CDR3: TGTGCCAGCTCACCGATGACAGGCCGATTCACACCGAAGACCCAGTACTTC. It specifies CASSPMTGRFTPKTQYF. The gene calls are TRBV18 and TRBJ2-5; tentative D call: TRBD1 (6 bases). The CDR3 is made up of 17 amino acids. CDR1 is KGHSH, CDR2 LQKENI, per germline. Trimming pared 3 bases from V and 6 bases from J, leaving 23 bases between.

The chain joins TRBV29-1 to TRBJ2-5; TRBD1 matches at 7 bases. V dropped 6 bases and J dropped 6; count of bases not matched to a gene: 7. The CDR3 runs to 12 residues. Germline CDR1 and CDR2: SQVTM and ANQGSEA. The CDR3 loop is CSVNPGQQTQYF. The CDR3 DNA reads as TGCAGCGTGAACCCGGGACAGCAGACCCAGTACTTC.

The chain links TRBV9 to TRBJ1-1; D not certain. The germline CDR1 and CDR2 sequences are SGDLS and YYNGEE. V gave up 7 bases and J gave up 0 bases, with 10 bases separating them. The CDR3 runs 13 residues. For the CDR3, the DNA is TGTGCCAGCGGCAGGCGGGTGAACACTGAAGCTTTCTTT. The encoded protein is CASGRRVNTEAFF. Together with reference TRBV9 and TRBJ1-1, the CDR3 gives the full variable domain: DSGVTQTPKHLITATGQRVTLRCSPRSGDLSVYWYQQSLDQGLQFLIQYYNGEERAKGNILERFSAQQFPDLHSELNLSSLELGDSALYFCASGRRVNTEAFFGQGTRLTVV.

This chain uses TRBV19 with TRBJ2-1; TRBD1 aligns across 7 bases. Germline loops: CDR1 LNHDA, CDR2 SQIVND (reference sequence). V lost 3 bases to trimming and J lost 1 base; unmatched junction nucleotides: 6. This CDR3 is built from 16 residues. Written as DNA, the CDR3 is TGTGCCAGTAGTATTCGGACAGGAGTATCCTACAATGAGCAGTTCTTC. It codes for CASSIRTGVSYNEQFF.

J is TRBJ2-1 and V is TRBV9; 11 nucleotides match TRBD2. With V trimmed by 4 bases and J by 3 bases, 15 bases remained unmatched. CDR3 size: 19 residues. Per germline, CDR1 SGDLS and CDR2 YYNGEE. In nucleotides, the CDR3 is TGTGCCAGCAGCCCCTGGGTGGCTAGCGGGGGGCCGTTCTACAATGAGCAGTTCTTC. Translated, it gives CASSPWVASGGPFYNEQFF.